The clone carrying this TCR beta chain was detected many times. Its antigen is as yet unknown. The read ends 3 residues before the CDR3 terminus; that terminus is restored from the germline J gene. The assay was immunoSEQ multiplex PCR, and TCRdb's table has in-frame clones only and misses some. In total the sample includes 42,000 or so clones, none of them seen once. The CDR3 sequence is 14 residues long. J was trimmed by 5 bases and V by 4 bases; bases with no gene match: 9. The V gene's germline CDR1 is DFQATT and CDR2 SNEGSKA (reference sequence). The record originates from a study of T cell clonality in common variable immunodeficiency. Study-level findings and limits: CVID patient heterogeneity limited repertoire-clinical complication correlations. CVID subjects had higher TCRbeta clonality than healthy controls, most marked in about a third.

Donors gave about 5 to 8.5 ml heparinized peripheral whole blood. The chain combines TRBV20-1 with TRBJ2-5; 8 nucleotides align to TRBD2. Material for sequencing was peripheral blood mononuclear cells. This receptor was identified in a person between 18 and 75 years old in good health. CDR3 amino acids: CSANGVAGLETQYF. CDR3 DNA (partial): TGCAGTGCTAATGGAGTAGCGGGATTGGAGACC.